These 16 T cell receptor beta chains originate from one sample sequenced in a study of Graves' ophthalmopathy and Graves' hyperthyroidism. For repertoire sequencing, the TCR beta CDR3 regions were amplified from RNA transcripts. Scientists carried out first-round RT-PCR using HTBI primers and then a second-round multiplex PCR. TCRdb re-analysed the multiplex PCR reads in MiXCR, keeping a single row per CDR3 protein. The data show 600,000 to 650,000 distinct CDR3 sequences, with about a fifth seen just once and more than 5.5% held by the top ten. Source material: peripheral blood. These TCRs come from a woman aged 18-35 years with stable Graves' hyperthyroidism. Some clones in this sample may be carry-over from other donors' samples.

In its sample, this clonotype was seen many times. The rearrangement uses TRBV6-2 or TRBV6-3 and TRBJ2-7; D possibly corresponds to TRBD2 (5 bases). V shed 0 bases and J shed 0 bases, with 21 bases lying between them. The CDR3 runs 19 residues. Looked up from germline, CDR1 is MNHEY and CDR2 is SVGEGT. Here the CDR3 reads CASSYSRLTPGLHSYEQYF. DNA for the CDR3: TGTGCCAGCAGTTACTCGCGGCTCACCCCCGGACTCCACTCCTACGAGCAGTACTTC.

This clonotype was counted many times. The chain uses TRBV5-1 and TRBJ2-7; possible D gene TRBD1, 5 bases. V was clipped by 4 bases and J by 6 bases, with 11 bases between them. Germline loops: CDR1 SGHRS, CDR2 YFSETQ. This CDR3 is built from 12 residues. The CDR3 coding sequence is TGCGCCAGCAGCGGGGCCTGGGGCGAGCAGTACTTC. This translates into CASSGAWGEQYF.

This chain connects TRBV5-8 to TRBJ1-1; D is possibly TRBD1 (5 bases). Germline CDR1 is SGHTS and CDR2 is YDEGEE. CDR3 length: 12 amino acids. V was shortened by 2 bases and J by 10 bases, with 12 bases between the two germline ends. The CDR3, as DNA: TGTGCCAGCAGCTTAAGAGGGGTCGGAGCTTTCTTT. This sequence encodes CASSLRGVGAFF.

This clonotype was picked up one time. The rearrangement links TRBV29-1 to TRBJ1-2; 9 bases line up with TRBD1. With 3 bases clipped from V and 3 bases from J, the junction kept 8 bases outside the gene matches. Germline V lookup: CDR1 SQVTM, CDR2 ANQGSEA. The CDR3 loop spans 15 amino acids. CDR3 region: CSVDVYRTGDYGYTF. Written as DNA, the CDR3 is TGCAGCGTTGACGTTTACAGGACAGGGGACTATGGCTACACCTTC. The full variable domain, its missing parts supplied by reference TRBV29-1 and TRBJ1-2, is SAVISQKPSRDICQRGTSLTIQCQVDSQVTMMFWYRQQPGQSLTLIATANQGSEATYESGFVIDKFPISRPNLTFSTLTVSNMSPEDSSIYLCSVDVYRTGDYGYTFGSGTRLTVV.

The chain carries TRBV28 and TRBJ1-1, with D unclear. CDR3 size: 14 residues. The V end was cut by 7 bases, the J end by 4 bases, with 16 bases between. Looked up from germline, CDR1 is MDHEN and CDR2 is SYDVKM. The CDR3 DNA reads as TGTGCCAGCATGCCAGCAGTCAGCCTCACTGAAGCTTTCTTT. This codes for CASMPAVSLTEAFF.

The V gene is TRBV20-1, the J gene TRBJ2-7; D may be TRBD2 (5 bases). V lost 5 bases, J lost 4 bases, and 15 bases lay in between. The CDR3 is made up of 13 amino acids. Germline values: CDR1 DFQATT, CDR2 SNEGSKA (reference sequence). In nucleotides, the CDR3 is TGCAGTGCTCCCTCCCCTCCGGGGTACGAGCAGTACGTC. Residues: CSAPSPPGYEQYV.

Remarks on this clonotype: A much larger clone lies a single base off, so this may be a read error. CDR3 bases: TGTGCCAGCTGTTTACAGGGGGCCCCCTACGAGCAGTACTTC. It yields the protein CASCLQGAPYEQYF. The chain has TRBV27 and TRBJ2-7; TRBD1 agrees at 9 bases. The CDR3 length is 14 residues. Germline assignment: CDR1 MNHEY and CDR2 SMNVEV (reference sequence).

The rearrangement uses TRBV5-1 and TRBJ1-5, with D perhaps matching TRBD1 (5 bases). In germline, CDR1 is SGHRS, CDR2 YFSETQ. Trimming stripped 6 bases from V and 4 bases from J, with 14 bases between. The CDR3 consists of 14 residues. CDR3 loop: CASNFGGFNQPQHF. The CDR3 DNA is TGCGCCAGCAACTTCGGGGGTTTTAATCAGCCCCAGCATTTT.

The genes are TRBV11-2 and TRBJ2-7; D is possibly TRBD1 (6 bases). Germline lookup yields CDR1 SGHAT and CDR2 FQNNGV. This CDR3 has 17 residues. Deletions cut 3 bases from V and 2 bases from J, with 20 bases between. Written as DNA, the CDR3 is TGTGCCAGCAGCTTGGGATCTACAGGGCGAGTTACCTACGAGCAGTACTTC. Its protein product is CASSLGSTGRVTYEQYF.

This clonotype was counted ten times or more. This chain connects TRBV18 to TRBJ2-7; tentatively, D is TRBD1 (6 bases). Germline V lookup: CDR1 KGHSH, CDR2 LQKENI. This CDR3 is 14 amino acids long. Between the trimmed V and J ends, which lost 4 bases and 6 bases, there was a span of 16 bases. The CDR3 loop is CASSRDMDLLEQYF. In DNA, the CDR3 is TGTGCCAGCTCACGGGACATGGACTTGCTCGAGCAGTACTTC.

This clonotype was detected many times. CDR3 region: CASSHLFRGGVETQYF. CDR3 nucleotides: TGTGCCAGCAGCCACCTCTTCCGGGGAGGGGTAGAGACCCAGTACTTC. This sequence joins TRBV13 and TRBJ2-5; 7 bases agree with TRBD2. Germline lookup yields CDR1 PRHDT and CDR2 FYEKMQ (reference sequence). Trimming removed 5 bases from V and 4 bases from J; junction bases left unmatched: 13. There are 16 residues in the CDR3.

This clonotype was seen at least ten times. This chain links TRBV6-9 with TRBJ2-7; D uncertain. The CDR3 extends over 16 amino acids. V lost 7 bases to trimming and J lost 0 bases, with 19 bases between them. The germline V gene has CDR1 MNHGY and CDR2 SVAAGI. CDR3 loop: CASTPSGTPISYEQYF. The CDR3 coding sequence is TGTGCCAGCACCCCCTCAGGCACCCCTATCTCCTACGAGCAGTACTTC.

This clonotype showed up many times. The chain is built from TRBV20-1 and TRBJ2-7; D may correspond to TRBD1 or TRBD2 (5 bases each). This CDR3 contains 13 residues. Trimming shortened V by 8 bases and J by 5 bases, and 19 bases separated the two germline ends. CDR1 is DFQATT, CDR2 SNEGSKA, per germline (reference sequence). The CDR3 reads CSSYWAGTHEQYF. The CDR3 DNA reads TGCAGTTCGTATTGGGCAGGGACCCACGAGCAGTACTTC.

This clonotype has a handful of counts. The chain carries TRBV6-5 and TRBJ1-1, with 8 bases identical to TRBD1. The ends lost 2 bases at V and 1 base at J; junction bases unmatched: 6. Germline CDR1 and CDR2: MNHEY and SVGAGI. The CDR3 covers 16 residues. The CDR3 bases are TGTGCCAGCAGTTACCCCCTGACAGGGGCGAACACTGAAGCTTTCTTT. This encodes CASSYPLTGANTEAFF.

This clonotype was picked up many times. V is TRBV12-3 or TRBV12-4 and J is TRBJ1-1; D is uncertain. Deletions cut 7 bases from V and 5 bases from J, with 14 bases between. The CDR3 runs to 13 residues. The CDR3 protein is CASNLLGRTEAFF. In DNA, the CDR3 is TGTGCCAGCAACTTACTTGGGAGGACTGAAGCTTTCTTT.

This clonotype was observed many times. The chain carries TRBV6-1 and TRBJ2-2; TRBD2 matches 10 bases. Germline-derived CDR1 and CDR2 are MNHNS and SASEGT. J was trimmed by 6 bases and V by 7 bases; bases with no gene match: 8. The CDR3 covers 15 residues. Here the CDR3 DNA reads TGTGCCAGCACCGATACCGGGACTAGCGCCGGGGAGCTGTTTTTT. Residues: CASTDTGTSAGELFF.